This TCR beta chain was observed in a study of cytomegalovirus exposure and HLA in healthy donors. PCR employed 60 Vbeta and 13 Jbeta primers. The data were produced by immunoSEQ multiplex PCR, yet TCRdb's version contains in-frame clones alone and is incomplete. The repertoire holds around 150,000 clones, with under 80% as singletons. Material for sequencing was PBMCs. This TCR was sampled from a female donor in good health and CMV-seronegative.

The DNA of the CDR3 is TGCGCCAGCAGCTTCACAGGGGGGGAAGAGACCCAGTACTTC. Protein product: CASSFTGGEETQYF. The gene calls are TRBV5-1 and TRBJ2-5; tentative D call: TRBD1 (8 bases). V lost 2 bases to trimming and J lost 3 bases, with 11 bases between them. The CDR3 runs 14 residues. CDR1 is SGHRS, CDR2 YFSETQ, per germline.